One sample yielded the 2 T cell receptor beta chains listed below, sequenced in a study of early T cells in non-severe SARS-CoV-2 infection. TCRdb ran MiXCR on the 5' RACE reads and lists one entry per CDR3 protein. Of approximately 76,000 distinct CDR3 sequences in the sample, approximately 12% were seen once. The sequenced sample was whole blood. Every receptor here comes from an adult who was a healthcare worker with PCR-confirmed SARS-CoV-2 infection or an uninfected control (not recorded which).

In regard to this clonotype: A much larger clone sits a single nucleotide away, making a read error possible. The chain combines TRBV10-3 with TRBJ2-1, with unresolved D. This CDR3 has 10 amino acids. V lost 11 bases, J lost 6 bases, and 8 bases lay in between. Germline CDR1 and CDR2: ENHRY and SYGVKD. In DNA, the CDR3 is TGTGCCTTCGGTACCAATGAGCAGTTCTTC. This gives the protein CAFGTNEQFF.

This clonotype was seen many times. V and J are TRBV28 and TRBJ2-1, with 7 bases identical to TRBD2. The CDR3 runs to 14 residues. Per germline, CDR1 MDHEN and CDR2 SYDVKM. V dropped 5 bases and J dropped 3; count of bases not matched to a gene: 4. In nucleotides, the CDR3 is TGTGCCAGCAGTCCTAGCGGAGGCTACAATGAGCAGTTCTTC. It specifies CASSPSGGYNEQFF.